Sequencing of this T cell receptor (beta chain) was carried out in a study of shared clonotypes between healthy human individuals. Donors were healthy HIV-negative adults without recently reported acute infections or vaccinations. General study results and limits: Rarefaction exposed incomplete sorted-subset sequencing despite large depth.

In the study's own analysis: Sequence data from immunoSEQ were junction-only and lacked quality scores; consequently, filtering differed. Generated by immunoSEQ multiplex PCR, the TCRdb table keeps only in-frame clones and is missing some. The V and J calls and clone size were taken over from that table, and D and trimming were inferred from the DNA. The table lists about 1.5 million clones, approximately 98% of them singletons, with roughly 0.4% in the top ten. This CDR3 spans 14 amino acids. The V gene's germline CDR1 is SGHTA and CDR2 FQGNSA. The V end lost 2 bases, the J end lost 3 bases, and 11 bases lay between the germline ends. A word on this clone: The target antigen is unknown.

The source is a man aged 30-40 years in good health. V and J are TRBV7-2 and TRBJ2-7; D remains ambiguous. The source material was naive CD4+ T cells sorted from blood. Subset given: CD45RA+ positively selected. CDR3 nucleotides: TGTGCCAGCAGCTTAAACGGGCGCCACTACGAGCAGTACTTC. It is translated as CASSLNGRHYEQYF.